This T cell receptor (beta chain) originates from a study of blood T cell repertoires in COVID-19. For the study at large: The origin of the acute and convalescent COVID-19 samples was the United States, Italy and Spain. Sample material is recorded as cDNA or gDNA derived from T cells, B-cell-depleted T cells, or PBMCs.

As originally analysed: Reference gene primer amplification gave nucleated cell count estimates. Repertoires were generated with immunoSEQ multiplex PCR, while TCRdb's copy carries only in-frame clones and drops some. V and J calls and clone size are given by that table; D and trimming were obtained from the DNA. The sample has tens of thousands of clones, roughly nine tenths seen once. This clonotype originated in a woman between 65 and 79 years old with acute or convalescent COVID-19. The source material was peripheral blood.

CDR3: CASSEAWPYEQYF. CDR3 nucleotides: TGTGCCAGCAGTGAAGCATGGCCCTACGAGCAGTACTTC. V and J are TRBV6-1 and TRBJ2-7; unclear D gene. The CDR3 has 13 residues. V lost 0 bases, J lost 2 bases, and 5 bases lay in between. Germline lookup yields CDR1 MNHNS and CDR2 SASEGT.